These 3 T cell receptor beta chains were all obtained from the same sample, sequenced in a study of CD8 T cells in Susac syndrome. Reverse transcription of roughly 0.5 to 1 ug RNA was performed with random hexamers. From the immunoSEQ multiplex PCR reads, TCRdb called clonotypes with MiXCR, one entry per CDR3 protein. The sample holds over 200,000 distinct CDR3 sequences, about 95% seen once. The sequencing input was CD4+ T cells from PBMCs. These TCRs come from a human donor with multiple sclerosis.

The chain has TRBV20-1 and TRBJ2-5; D remains ambiguous. V lost 0 bases and J lost 2, with 4 bases in between. Germline V lookup: CDR1 DFQATT, CDR2 SNEGSKA (reference sequence). CDR3 length: 12 residues. The CDR3 DNA is TGCAGTGCTAGAGATGGGCAAGAGACCCAGTACTTC. It specifies CSARDGQETQYF.

This chain joins TRBV5-1 and TRBJ2-5; a weak D match, TRBD1 (5 bases). The V and J ends lost 0 bases and 5 bases respectively, with 11 bases between them. This CDR3 contains 14 residues. Germline CDR1 and CDR2: SGHRS and YFSETQ. The chain's CDR3 is CASSLDVGAETQYF. The CDR3 DNA follows: TGCGCCAGCAGCTTGGATGTAGGGGCGGAGACCCAGTACTTC.

This chain connects TRBV4-2 to TRBJ1-2, with D tentatively TRBD1 (6 bases). Germline CDR1 and CDR2: LGHNA and YNFKEQ. V was pared by 1 base and J by 8 bases, with 14 bases between. The CDR3 spans 14 residues. CDR3 residues: CASSQGLQGGGYTF. DNA of the CDR3: TGTGCCAGCAGCCAAGGCTTACAGGGAGGCGGCTACACCTTC.